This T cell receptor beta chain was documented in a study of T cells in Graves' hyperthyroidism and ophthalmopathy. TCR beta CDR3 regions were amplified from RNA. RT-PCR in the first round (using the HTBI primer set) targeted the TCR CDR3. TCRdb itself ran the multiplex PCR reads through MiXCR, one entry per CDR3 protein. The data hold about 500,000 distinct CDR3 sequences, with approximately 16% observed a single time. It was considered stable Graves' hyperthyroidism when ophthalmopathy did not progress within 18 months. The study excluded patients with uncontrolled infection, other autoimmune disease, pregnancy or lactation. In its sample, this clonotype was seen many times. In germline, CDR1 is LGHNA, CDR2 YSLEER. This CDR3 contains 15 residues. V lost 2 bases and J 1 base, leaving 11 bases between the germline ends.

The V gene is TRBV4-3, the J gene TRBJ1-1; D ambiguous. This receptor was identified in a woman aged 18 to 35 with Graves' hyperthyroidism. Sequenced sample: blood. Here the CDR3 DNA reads TGCGCCAGCAGCCAATTGGTGGGCCGGAACACTGAAGCTTTCTTT. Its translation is CASSQLVGRNTEAFF.